These 9 T cell receptor beta chains share one sample of origin, sequenced in a study of blood T cell repertoires in COVID-19. Using immunoSEQ multiplex PCR, the repertoire was profiled, and TCRdb retains in-frame clones only, with some absent. The sample has fewer than 400,000 clones; around 85% are singletons. Sequencing was done on a sample of peripheral blood. These receptors came from a woman younger than 30 with acute or convalescent COVID-19.

This clone was recorded once. This chain links TRBV30 with TRBJ1-2; TRBD1 is a possible D gene (5 bases). V lost 6 bases and J lost 8, with 13 bases in between. This CDR3 is 11 amino acids long. Germline V lookup: CDR1 GTSNPN, CDR2 SVGIG (reference sequence). The CDR3 region is CACERQLGYTF. CDR3 in DNA: TGTGCCTGCGAGAGACAGTTGGGCTACACCTTC.

The gene calls are TRBV6-5 and TRBJ2-7; TRBD1 agrees at 7 bases. Unmatched junction bases numbered 11, after V lost 6 bases and J lost 6 bases. The CDR3 spans 14 residues. Germline CDR1 and CDR2: MNHEY and SVGAGI. CDR3 loop: CASSLQGILAEQYF. In DNA, the CDR3 is TGTGCCAGCAGCCTACAGGGGATACTCGCCGAGCAGTACTTC.

Note on this clone: Relative to the germline gene, one junction end is altered; a read error may explain this. The V and J genes are TRBV23-1 and TRBJ2-7, with TRBD1 matching over 10 bases. Being an ORF, TRBV23-1 has a function that is uncertain. This CDR3 contains 12 residues. This CDR3 is CASSQTKTGGSF. The CDR3, as DNA: TGCGCCAGCAGTCAGACGAAGACAGGGGGCTCTTTC.

The rearrangement joins TRBV9 to TRBJ1-1; D perhaps matches TRBD1 (5 bases). The CDR3 covers 14 residues. V was pared by 4 bases and J by 0 bases, with 10 bases between. In germline, CDR1 is SGDLS, CDR2 YYNGEE. This chain's CDR3 is CASSPDIMNTEAFF. In DNA, the CDR3 is TGTGCCAGCAGCCCGGACATTATGAACACTGAAGCTTTCTTT.

This clone was observed a few times. The chain uses TRBV24-1 and TRBJ2-5; the D is unclear. The CDR3 runs 13 residues. Trimming removed 5 bases at V and 5 bases at J, with 11 bases between. In germline, CDR1 is KGHDR, CDR2 SFDVKD. The CDR3 here is CATSGSVVETQYF. As DNA, the CDR3 is TGTGCCACCAGTGGCAGTGTCGTCGAGACCCAGTACTTC.

V usage is TRBV2 and J usage is TRBJ2-3; D gene unclear. The V and J ends lost 8 bases and 4 bases respectively, with 10 bases between them. Germline lookup yields CDR1 SNHLY and CDR2 FYNNEI. CDR3 size: 12 residues. This CDR3 reads CASLGPADTQYF. The CDR3 nucleotides are TGTGCCAGCCTTGGGCCCGCAGATACGCAGTATTTT. Full variable domain (remainder filled in from reference TRBV2 and TRBJ2-3): EPEVTQTPSHQVTQMGQEVILRCVPISNHLYFYWYRQILGQKVEFLVSFYNNEISEKSEIFDDQFSVERPDGSNFTLKIRSTKLEDSAMYFCASLGPADTQYFGPGTRLTVL.

This clone showed up just once. This rearrangement joins TRBV2 to TRBJ2-5; 7 bases are shared with TRBD2. Germline V CDR1 and CDR2: SNHLY, FYNNEI. With V trimmed by 2 bases and J by 5 bases, 5 bases remained unmatched. The CDR3 contains 14 residues. CDR3 nucleotides: TGTGCCAGCAGTGAACTAAAAGCGGGGGAGACCCAGTACTTC. Amino acids: CASSELKAGETQYF.

This chain uses TRBV10-1 with TRBJ2-7; D gene ambiguous. V lost 0 bases and J 12 bases, leaving 15 bases between the germline ends. This CDR3 contains 13 residues. CDR1 is WNHNN, CDR2 SYGVQD, per germline (reference sequence). The CDR3 sequence is CASSESPSGDWYF. In DNA form, the CDR3 reads TGCGCCAGCAGTGAGTCGCCCTCGGGTGACTGGTACTTC.

The V and J genes are TRBV4-1 and TRBJ2-7; 8 bases are shared with TRBD1. The CDR3 extends over 16 amino acids. CDR1 and CDR2 (germline): MGHRA, YSYEKL. Germline trimming cut 3 bases from V and 5 bases from J; bases unmatched to any gene: 12. The CDR3 region is CASSHGQGRLADEQYF. CDR3 DNA sequence: TGCGCCAGCAGCCACGGACAGGGCCGCCTTGCGGACGAGCAGTACTTC.